Listed below are T cell receptor beta chains from one sample, sequenced in a study of blood T cell repertoires in COVID-19. Sequenced by immunoSEQ multiplex PCR; TCRdb stores in-frame clones only, minus some. The sample yields about 380,000 clones, more than 75% seen once. The sequenced sample consisted of peripheral blood. The receptor set was obtained from a human donor with acute or convalescent COVID-19. The donor label of this sample is uncertain. The CDR3 runs from the conserved cysteine through the conserved F or W. D genes are given only for firm matches. Clone sizes are given selectively: once, few, many, or a class where the clone is expanded.

TGCGCCAGCAGCCCCGAGGACAGGGGGCGAGTGATGGGTAGAGTGCAGTATTTT | CASSPEDRGRVMGRVQYF | TRBD1 | TRBJ2-3 | TRBV4-1 | .
TGTGCCAGCAGTTACAGGGACCTCATCTATGGCTACACCTTC | CASSYRDLIYGYTF | . | TRBJ1-2 | TRBV28 | .
TGTGCCAGTAGTATTATACCGGACACTGAAGCTTTCTTT | CASSIIPDTEAFF | . | TRBJ1-1 | TRBV19 | .
TGTGCCAGCAGCCAATACCAGGGGGCGAACTATGGCTACACCTTC | CASSQYQGANYGYTF | TRBD1 | TRBJ1-2 | TRBV3-1/TRBV3-2 | .
TGTGCCATCAGTGAGTCGAAGGGGCTTGATAAGGGCTACACCTTC | CAISESKGLDKGYTF | . | TRBJ1-2 | TRBV10-3 | .
TGTGCCAGCAGCCCCGGGACAGGGATTTCTAATGAAAAACTGTTTTTT | CASSPGTGISNEKLFF | TRBD1 | TRBJ1-4 | TRBV5-8 | .
TGTGCCAGCAGTGACACAGGGAGTCAGGTTCGGGAGACCCAGTACTTC | CASSDTGSQVRETQYF | . | TRBJ2-5 | TRBV25-1 | .
TGTGCCAGCAGTTTATCGATGTGGGACAGGCTTCAGCCCCAGCATTTT | CASSLSMWDRLQPQHF | TRBD1 | TRBJ1-5 | TRBV27 | .
TGTGCCAGCAGCCAATGGCGGTACTCCTACGAGCAGTACTTC | CASSQWRYSYEQYF | . | TRBJ2-7 | TRBV16 | .
TGTGCCAGCAGCCAACCAACTAGCGGGGGTAAGACCCAGTACTTC | CASSQPTSGGKTQYF | TRBD2 | TRBJ2-5 | TRBV3-1/TRBV3-2 | .
TGTGCCAGCAGCTCAGGACTAGCGGGAGGGGCGGGGGAGCAGTACTTC | CASSSGLAGGAGEQYF | TRBD2 | TRBJ2-7 | TRBV11-3 | .
TGTGCCTGGAGTGTACAGGCAGATCAGCCCCAGCATTTT | CAWSVQADQPQHF | . | TRBJ1-5 | TRBV30 | .
TGTGCCAGCAGCATGCCTAGCGGGGGGGCATACAATGAGCAGTTCTTC | CASSMPSGGAYNEQFF | TRBD2 | TRBJ2-1 | TRBV5-6 | few
TGCGCCAGCAGCTTTAGTCAATCCGAGGAGCAGTACTTC | CASSFSQSEEQYF | . | TRBJ2-7 | TRBV5-1 | .
TGTGCCAGCAGCTTAGATCCAGGGAATGGCTACACCTTC | CASSLDPGNGYTF | . | TRBJ1-2 | TRBV11-2 | .
TGCGCCAGCAGTGAGGATGGCCAGGAAGCTTTCTTT | CASSEDGQEAFF | . | TRBJ1-1 | TRBV10-2 | .
TGTGCCAGCAGTTTATTCTTCAGCGGGAGCTACGAGCAGTACTTC | CASSLFFSGSYEQYF | TRBD2 | TRBJ2-7 | TRBV27 | few
TGTGCCAGCAGCTTGGGACAGGATTTTTATGGCTACACCTTC | CASSLGQDFYGYTF | TRBD1 | TRBJ1-2 | TRBV28 | .
TGTGCCAGCAGTGCCATGACAGGGTCTAGCACAGATACGCAGTATTTT | CASSAMTGSSTDTQYF | TRBD1 | TRBJ2-3 | TRBV6-1 | few
TGCGCCAGCAGCTTACTAGCGGGGGGGCAGTTCTTC | CASSLLAGGQFF | TRBD2 | TRBJ2-1 | TRBV5-1 | many
TGTGCCAGCTCATCCATCCAGGGTAACACTGAAGCTTTCTTT | CASSSIQGNTEAFF | . | TRBJ1-1 | TRBV18 | .
TGTGCCAGCAGCTTAAGGAGCCCCGGGACAAACTACACCTTC | CASSLRSPGTNYTF | . | TRBJ1-2 | TRBV11-1 | .